This T cell receptor beta chain was identified during a study of blood T cell repertoires in COVID-19. Study in general: The United States, Italy and Spain supplied acute and convalescent COVID-19 samples. Sources were T cells, B-cell-depleted T cells, or PBMCs; the material itself was cDNA or gDNA.

This table comes from immunoSEQ multiplex PCR, and its TCRdb copy is limited to in-frame clones, with some not included. The table shows about 120,000 clones, with over 70% occurring only once. Looked up from germline, CDR1 is SSHAT and CDR2 is FNYEAQ (reference sequence). The CDR3 runs 14 residues. Comments on this clone: The junction departs from the called germline gene at one end, perhaps through a read error.

This rearrangement joins TRBV7-7 to TRBJ2-1, with 9 bases identical to TRBD1. This receptor was identified in a woman aged 50 to 65 with acute or convalescent COVID-19. Material: peripheral blood. The CDR3, as DNA: TGTGCTAGCAGCTTAGGGGGGACAGGGAACGAGCAGTTCTTC. Translating gives CASSLGGTGNEQFF.